The T cell receptor beta chain under discussion was sequenced for a study of identical twins. Study outcomes and limitations: With monozygotic twins, out-of-frame TCR alpha sharing exceeded what models estimated.

Unique molecular identifiers were in the cDNA, with template-switch universal primer binding. From the 5' RACE reads, TCRdb called clonotypes with MiXCR, one entry per CDR3 protein. Of 600,000 to 800,000 distinct CDR3 sequences listed, less than 25% are singletons. This clonotype has a handful of counts. Antigen unknown. Healthy Caucasians, and only they, were the donors. These data were also reused for a study on T cells expressing NK-cell markers. That report notes: Sorted CD3+CD56+NKG2C+, CD3+CD56+NKG2C- and CD3+CD56-NKG2C+ T-cell subsets were beta-chain profiled.

The sequence was collected from a woman aged 18-29 years in good health. The material sequenced was PBMCs.

The CDR3, as DNA: TGTGCCAGCAGCCCCGGGGCTAGCGGGAGAGTCCGGGGTTTCTACAATGAGCAGTTCTTC. Translating it yields CASSPGASGRVRGFYNEQFF. V gene TRBV11-2 combines with J gene TRBJ2-1, with TRBD2 matching over 10 bases. CDR3 length: 20 amino acids. Per germline, CDR1 SGHAT and CDR2 FQNNGV. Trimming took 5 bases from V and 3 from J; bases not matched to a gene: 19.